This T cell receptor beta chain was identified in a study of Ad26.COV2.S vaccination and SARS-CoV-2 variants. Study-level information: Once, or twice with 56 days between doses, Ad26.COV2.S was given intramuscularly.

The repertoire was sequenced with immunoSEQ multiplex PCR; TCRdb's copy has only in-frame clones and lacks some. The sample contains 500,000 or so clones, roughly 89% of which appear only once. CDR3 length: 17 amino acids. Per germline, CDR1 LNHDA and CDR2 SQIVND (reference sequence). With 5 bases clipped from V and 1 base from J, the junction kept 9 bases outside the gene matches. Documented treatment: some 20 received Ad26.COV2.S at low or high dose, single or two shots; several received placebo; per-sample allocation not given. Day 63 after the first injection of vaccine or placebo was the sampling time. SARS-CoV-2 spike from the Wuhan strain was encoded by the vaccine, an Ad26 vector.

The sample consisted of peripheral blood, taken in a trial of Ad26.COV2.S vaccine versus placebo. This chain joins TRBV19 and TRBJ1-5, with 9 bases aligning to TRBD1. This sequence originates from a person between 18 and 65 years old who received the Ad26.COV2.S COVID-19 vaccine or a placebo. CDR3 nucleotides: TGTGCCAGTAGTCTTAGTTTCGGACAGGGGAGCAATCAGCCCCAGCATTTT. Translated: CASSLSFGQGSNQPQHF.